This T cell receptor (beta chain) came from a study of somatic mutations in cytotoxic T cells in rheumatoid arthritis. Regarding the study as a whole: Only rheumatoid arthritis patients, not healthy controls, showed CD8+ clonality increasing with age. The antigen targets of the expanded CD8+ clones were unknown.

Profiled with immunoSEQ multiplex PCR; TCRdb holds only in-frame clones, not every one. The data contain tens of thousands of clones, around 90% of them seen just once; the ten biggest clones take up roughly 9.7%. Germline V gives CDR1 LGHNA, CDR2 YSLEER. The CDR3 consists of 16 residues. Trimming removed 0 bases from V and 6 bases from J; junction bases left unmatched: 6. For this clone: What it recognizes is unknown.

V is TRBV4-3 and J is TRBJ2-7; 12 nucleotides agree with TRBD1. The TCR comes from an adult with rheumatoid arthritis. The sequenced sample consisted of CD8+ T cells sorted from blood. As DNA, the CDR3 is TGCGCCAGCAGCCAAGATCAAGGGACAGGGGGCTCCGAGCAGTACTTC. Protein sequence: CASSQDQGTGGSEQYF.